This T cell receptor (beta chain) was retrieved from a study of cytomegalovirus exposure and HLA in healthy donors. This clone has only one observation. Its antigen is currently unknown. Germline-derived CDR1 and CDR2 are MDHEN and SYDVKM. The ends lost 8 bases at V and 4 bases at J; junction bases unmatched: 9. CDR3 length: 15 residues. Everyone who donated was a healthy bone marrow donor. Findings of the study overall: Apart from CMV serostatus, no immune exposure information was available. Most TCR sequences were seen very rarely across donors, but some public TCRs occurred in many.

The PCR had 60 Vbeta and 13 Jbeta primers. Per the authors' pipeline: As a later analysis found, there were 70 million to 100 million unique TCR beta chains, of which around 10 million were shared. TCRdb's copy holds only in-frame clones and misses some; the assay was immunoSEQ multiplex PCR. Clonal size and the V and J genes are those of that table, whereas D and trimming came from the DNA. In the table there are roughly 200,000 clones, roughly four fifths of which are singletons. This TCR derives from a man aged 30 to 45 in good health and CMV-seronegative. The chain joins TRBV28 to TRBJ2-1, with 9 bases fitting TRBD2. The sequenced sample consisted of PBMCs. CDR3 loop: CASGAGGRVYNEQFF. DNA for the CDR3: TGTGCCAGCGGGGCGGGCGGGAGGGTTTACAATGAGCAGTTCTTC. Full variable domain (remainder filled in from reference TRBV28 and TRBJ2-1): DVKVTQSSRYLVKRTGEKVFLECVQDMDHENMFWYRQDPGLGLRLIYFSYDVKMKEKGDIPEGYSVSREKKERFSLILESASTNQTSMYLCASGAGGRVYNEQFFGPGTRLTVL.